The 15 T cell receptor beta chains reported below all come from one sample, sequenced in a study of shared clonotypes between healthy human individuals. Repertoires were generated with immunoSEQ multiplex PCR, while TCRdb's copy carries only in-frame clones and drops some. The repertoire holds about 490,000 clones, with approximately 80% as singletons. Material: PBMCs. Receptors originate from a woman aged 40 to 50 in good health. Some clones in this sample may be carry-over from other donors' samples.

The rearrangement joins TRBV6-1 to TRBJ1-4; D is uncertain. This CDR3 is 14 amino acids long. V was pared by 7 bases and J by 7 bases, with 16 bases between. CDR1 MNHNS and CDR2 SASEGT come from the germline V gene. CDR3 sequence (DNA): TGTGCCAGCAATCCCAGGCCCCAGCTTGAAAAACTGTTTTTT. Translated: CASNPRPQLEKLFF.

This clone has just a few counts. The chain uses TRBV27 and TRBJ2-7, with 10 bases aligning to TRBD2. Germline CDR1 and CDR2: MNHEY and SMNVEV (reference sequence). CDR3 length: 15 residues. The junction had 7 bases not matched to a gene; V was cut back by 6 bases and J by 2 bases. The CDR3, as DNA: TGTGCCAGCAGATCCAAGCGGGAGGGAACCTACGAGCAGTACTTC. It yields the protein CASRSKREGTYEQYF.

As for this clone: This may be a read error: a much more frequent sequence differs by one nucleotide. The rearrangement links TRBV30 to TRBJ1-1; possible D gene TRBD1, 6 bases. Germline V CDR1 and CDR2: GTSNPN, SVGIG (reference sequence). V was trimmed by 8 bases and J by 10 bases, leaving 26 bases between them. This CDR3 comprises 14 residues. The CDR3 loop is CAAGQRGGTNGAFF. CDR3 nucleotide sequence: TGTGCCGCGGGACAAAGGGGGGGAACTAATGGAGCTTTCTTT.

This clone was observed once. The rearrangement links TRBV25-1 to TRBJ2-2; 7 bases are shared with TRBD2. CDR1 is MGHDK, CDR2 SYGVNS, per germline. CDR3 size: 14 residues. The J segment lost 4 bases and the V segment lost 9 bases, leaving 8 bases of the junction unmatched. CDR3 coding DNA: TGTGCCAGTACGGGGGGTATAGGCACCGGGGAGCTGTTTTTT. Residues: CASTGGIGTGELFF.

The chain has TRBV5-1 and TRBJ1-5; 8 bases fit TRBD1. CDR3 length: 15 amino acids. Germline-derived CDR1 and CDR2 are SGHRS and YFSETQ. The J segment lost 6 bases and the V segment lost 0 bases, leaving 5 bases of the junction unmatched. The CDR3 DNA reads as TGCGCCAGCAGCTTGGGTCAGGGGGCTATTCAGCCCCAGCATTTT. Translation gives CASSLGQGAIQPQHF.

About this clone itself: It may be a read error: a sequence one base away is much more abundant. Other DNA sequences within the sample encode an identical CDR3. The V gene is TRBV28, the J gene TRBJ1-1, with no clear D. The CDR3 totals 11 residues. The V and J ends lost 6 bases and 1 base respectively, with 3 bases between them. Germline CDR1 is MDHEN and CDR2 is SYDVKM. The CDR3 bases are TGTGCCAGCAGGGGGAACACTGAAGCTTTCTTT. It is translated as CASRGNTEAFF.

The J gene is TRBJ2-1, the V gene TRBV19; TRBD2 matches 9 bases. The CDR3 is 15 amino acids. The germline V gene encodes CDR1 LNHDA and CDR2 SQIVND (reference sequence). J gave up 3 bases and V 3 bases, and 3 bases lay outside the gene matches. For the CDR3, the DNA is TGTGCCAGTAGTATCTCTAGCGGGAACTACAATGAGCAGTTCTTC. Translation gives CASSISSGNYNEQFF.

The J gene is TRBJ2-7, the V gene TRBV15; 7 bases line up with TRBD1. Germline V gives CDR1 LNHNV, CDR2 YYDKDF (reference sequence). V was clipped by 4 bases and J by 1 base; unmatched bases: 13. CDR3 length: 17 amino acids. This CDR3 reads CATSIRFWGTESYEQYF. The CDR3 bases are TGTGCCACCAGCATCCGCTTCTGGGGGACAGAATCCTACGAGCAGTACTTC.

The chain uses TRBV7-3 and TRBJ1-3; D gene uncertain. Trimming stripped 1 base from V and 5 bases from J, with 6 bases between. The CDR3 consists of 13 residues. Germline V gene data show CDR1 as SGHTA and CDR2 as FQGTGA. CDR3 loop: CASSLNPRNTIYF. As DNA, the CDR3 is TGTGCCAGCAGCTTAAACCCGAGAAACACCATATATTTT.

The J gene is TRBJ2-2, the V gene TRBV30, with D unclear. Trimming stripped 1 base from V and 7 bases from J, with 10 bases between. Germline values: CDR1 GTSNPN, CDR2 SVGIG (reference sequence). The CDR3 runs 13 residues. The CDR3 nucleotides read TGTGCCTGGAGTGACCGGCGTGTCGGGGAGCTGTTTTTT. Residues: CAWSDRRVGELFF. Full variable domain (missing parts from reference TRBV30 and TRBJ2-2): SQTIHQWPATLVQPVGSPLSLECTVEGTSNPNLYWYRQAAGRGLQLLFYSVGIGQISSEVPQNLSASRPQDRQFILSSKKLLLSDSGFYLCAWSDRRVGELFFGEGSRLTVL.

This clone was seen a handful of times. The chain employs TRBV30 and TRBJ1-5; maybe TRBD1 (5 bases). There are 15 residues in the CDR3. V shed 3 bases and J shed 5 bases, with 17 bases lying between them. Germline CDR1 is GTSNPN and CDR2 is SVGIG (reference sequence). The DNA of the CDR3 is TGTGCCTGGAGCCCGAGGGGACGGGGAGATCAGCCCCAGCATTTT. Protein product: CAWSPRGRGDQPQHF.

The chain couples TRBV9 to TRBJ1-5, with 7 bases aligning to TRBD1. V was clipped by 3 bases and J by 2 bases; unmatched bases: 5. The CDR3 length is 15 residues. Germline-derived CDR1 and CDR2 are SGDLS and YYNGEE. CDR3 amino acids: CASSATGRGNQPQHF. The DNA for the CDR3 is TGTGCCAGCAGCGCGACAGGGAGGGGCAATCAGCCCCAGCATTTT.

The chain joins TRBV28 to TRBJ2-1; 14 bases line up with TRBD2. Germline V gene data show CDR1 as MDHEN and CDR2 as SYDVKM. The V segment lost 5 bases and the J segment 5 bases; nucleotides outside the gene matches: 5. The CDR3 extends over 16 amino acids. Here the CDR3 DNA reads TGTGCCAGCAGTACGACTAGCGGGAGGGGTAACAATGAGCAGTTCTTC. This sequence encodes CASSTTSGRGNNEQFF. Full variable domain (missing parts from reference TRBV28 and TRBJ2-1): DVKVTQSSRYLVKRTGEKVFLECVQDMDHENMFWYRQDPGLGLRLIYFSYDVKMKEKGDIPEGYSVSREKKERFSLILESASTNQTSMYLCASSTTSGRGNNEQFFGPGTRLTVL.

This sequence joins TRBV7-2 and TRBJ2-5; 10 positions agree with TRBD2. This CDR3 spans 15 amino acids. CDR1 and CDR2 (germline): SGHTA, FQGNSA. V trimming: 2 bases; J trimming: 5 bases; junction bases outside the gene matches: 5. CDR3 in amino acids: CASSLPLAGVETQYF. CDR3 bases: TGTGCCAGCAGCTTACCCCTAGCGGGAGTGGAGACCCAGTACTTC.

This CDR3 is CASSAQGVNTEAFF. The CDR3 nucleotides are TGTGCCAGCAGTGCCCAGGGAGTGAACACTGAAGCTTTCTTT. The chain couples TRBV6-1 to TRBJ1-1; possible D gene TRBD1, 5 bases. V shed 4 bases and J shed 0 bases, with 9 bases lying between them. CDR1 is MNHNS, CDR2 SASEGT, per germline. The CDR3 has 14 amino acids.